The T cell receptor beta chain under discussion was sequenced for a study of T-cell reconstitution after alpha-beta-depleted transplantation in children. Preparation of the TCRbeta library used unique molecular identifiers. TCRdb redid the calling of the PCR reads with MiXCR, one entry per CDR3 protein. The table shows 500,000 or so distinct CDR3 sequences, with approximately 32% occurring only once. V was clipped by 7 bases and J by 4 bases; unmatched bases: 7. The CDR3 consists of 13 residues. The germline V gene encodes CDR1 SQVTM and CDR2 ANQGSEA. The sample here was PBMCs from the stem cell graft donor, taken from the stem cell graft. The TCR originated in a human donor who donated a stem cell graft to a child with aplastic anemia. This chain uses TRBV29-1 with TRBJ1-5; 7 bases match TRBD1. The chain's CDR3 is CSAGTATNQPQHF. In DNA, the CDR3 is TGCAGCGCCGGGACAGCCACGAATCAGCCCCAGCATTTT.